The rows below give T cell receptor beta chains drawn from one sample of a study of cytomegalovirus exposure and HLA in healthy donors. Produced via immunoSEQ multiplex PCR; TCRdb's table is partial and in-frame only. The sample carries 130,000 or so clones, more than 75% recorded once. The sequenced material came from PBMCs. The receptors were gathered from a man in his forties in good health and CMV-seronegative. The CDR3 runs from the conserved cysteine through the conserved F or W. D genes are given only for firm matches. Size is stated for part of the rows, as once, few or many counts, or as a class when the clone is expanded.

d_gene	abundance	v_gene	j_gene	CDR3nt	CDR3aa
-	-	TRBV4-2	TRBJ1-6	TGTGCCAGCAGCCAAGACTATTCACCCCTCCACTTT	CASSQDYSPLHF
-	-	TRBV9	TRBJ2-3	TGTGCCAGCAGCGTAGATCCAGGGGTGGGCGGGGGCAGCACAGATACGCAGTATTTT	CASSVDPGVGGGSTDTQYF
TRBD2	-	TRBV7-9	TRBJ2-2	TGTGCCAGCAGCTTATCCGCTAGCGGGAACACCGGGGAGCTGTTTTTT	CASSLSASGNTGELFF
-	-	TRBV27	TRBJ2-2	TGTGCCAGCAGTTTTTCAGGGAAAAACACCGGGGAGCTGTTTTTT	CASSFSGKNTGELFF
-	-	TRBV4-2	TRBJ2-7	TGTGCCAGCAGCCAAGAGAAGAACGGAGCGGCCTACGAGCAGTACTTC	CASSQEKNGAAYEQYF
TRBD1	-	TRBV14	TRBJ2-7	TGTGCCAGTCAAAGGACAGGGGGCTTTTTCGAGCAGTACTTC	CASQRTGGFFEQYF
TRBD2	once	TRBV9	TRBJ2-7	TGTGCCAGCAGCCCCCCCAGCGGGGGTTACGAGCAGTACTTC	CASSPPSGGYEQYF
-	-	TRBV4-3	TRBJ1-4	TGCGCCAGCAGCCAAGACGGGGGGCCAAATGAAAAACTGTTTTTT	CASSQDGGPNEKLFF
TRBD2	-	TRBV11-2	TRBJ2-3	TGTGCCAGCAGCTTTTTAGCTAGCGGGGGCACAGATACGCAGTATTTT	CASSFLASGGTDTQYF
TRBD2	once	TRBV19	TRBJ2-3	TGTGCCAGTAGTATTGGGACTAGCGGGAGGCTCCCGACAGATACGCAGTATTTT	CASSIGTSGRLPTDTQYF
-	-	TRBV28	TRBJ2-3	TGTGCCAGCAGTTTACCGGGACACCTCCGGGGGGTTACGCAGTATTTT	CASSLPGHLRGVTQYF
-	-	TRBV7-6	TRBJ1-4	TGTGCCAGCAGCTTGGACAGTGCAACTAATGAAAAACTGTTTTTT	CASSLDSATNEKLFF
-	-	TRBV30	TRBJ1-4	TGTGCCTCCCGGGATGCAACTAATGAAAAACTGTTTTTT	CASRDATNEKLFF
-	-	TRBV6-1	TRBJ2-1	TGTGCCAGCAGTGAATTCGGCCCTCGGGATGAGCAGTTCTTC	CASSEFGPRDEQFF
TRBD1	-	TRBV4-3	TRBJ2-7	TGCGCCAGCAGCCACGTTACAGGGGGCGTAAGGTACGAGCAGTACTTC	CASSHVTGGVRYEQYF
TRBD2	-	TRBV6-5	TRBJ2-7	TGTGCCAGCAGGGGAGGACTAGCAACCTACGAGCAGTACTTC	CASRGGLATYEQYF
TRBD2	-	TRBV6-5	TRBJ2-2	TGTGCCAGCAGTTACTCGTTGGGAGGGAGGACCGGGGAGCTGTTTTTT	CASSYSLGGRTGELFF
TRBD1	-	TRBV7-9	TRBJ2-1	TGTGCCAGCAGCACCTCGACAGGGTTCTACAATGAGCAGTTCTTC	CASSTSTGFYNEQFF
-	-	TRBV29-1	TRBJ2-4	TGCAGCGTTGCGGAGGGGAGACAAGCCAAAAACATTCAGTACTTC	CSVAEGRQAKNIQYF
TRBD2	few	TRBV5-1	TRBJ2-3	TGCGCCAGCAGCTTGACCGAGGGACTAGCGGGGGGGCAAGATACGCAGTATTTT	CASSLTEGLAGGQDTQYF
TRBD1	-	TRBV7-2	TRBJ1-5	TGTGCCAGCAGCTTGATGGACAGGGGTGGCAATCAGCCCCAGCATTTT	CASSLMDRGGNQPQHF
-	-	TRBV28	TRBJ1-4	TGTGCCAGCAGTCTCGACAGCCGTAATGAAAAACTGTTTTTT	CASSLDSRNEKLFF
-	-	TRBV2	TRBJ2-5	TGTGCCAGCAGACTAGGGGAGACCCAGTACTTC	CASRLGETQYF
TRBD2	-	TRBV5-1	TRBJ2-3	TGCGCCAGCAGCCCAGGGACTAGCCCAGATACGCAGTATTTT	CASSPGTSPDTQYF
TRBD1	-	TRBV5-4	TRBJ2-7	TGTGCCAGCAGCTGGACAGGGAGCGAGCAGTACTTC	CASSWTGSEQYF
TRBD2	-	TRBV19	TRBJ2-7	TGTGCCAGTAGTCCATTAGGGACTAGCGGGTCCTACGAGCAGTACTTC	CASSPLGTSGSYEQYF
TRBD1	-	TRBV5-4	TRBJ2-2	TGTGCCAGCAGTCCCTGGACAGGGAACACCGGGGAGCTGTTTTTT	CASSPWTGNTGELFF
TRBD2	-	TRBV6-6	TRBJ2-5	TGTGCCAGCAGTTACGGGTTAGCGGGGGCCCAAGAGACCCAGTACTTC	CASSYGLAGAQETQYF
-	-	TRBV7-9	TRBJ2-6	TGTGCCAGCAGCTTAGTAAGAGGGTCATCTGGGGCCAACGTCCTGACTTTC	CASSLVRGSSGANVLTF
TRBD1	-	TRBV7-9	TRBJ2-7	TGTGCCAGCAGCTCCTCCGGGACAGCTGATTACGAGCAGTACTTC	CASSSSGTADYEQYF
-	medium-sized	TRBV6-5	TRBJ2-7	TGTGCCAGCAGCCAGGGGTCCGAGCAGTACTTC	CASSQGSEQYF
-	few	TRBV4-1	TRBJ1-2	TGCGCCAGCAGCCAAGCTATACAGATTAACTATGGCTACACCTTC	CASSQAIQINYGYTF
TRBD1	-	TRBV5-8	TRBJ2-7	TGTGCCAGCAGCTCGGGAAGGGACAGGGACTACGAGCAGTACTTC	CASSSGRDRDYEQYF
TRBD2	few	TRBV6-4	TRBJ2-1	TGTGCCAGCAGGGCGGACACGGGACTAGCGGGGGGGGGTGAGCAGTTCTTC	CASRADTGLAGGGEQFF
TRBD1	-	TRBV5-5	TRBJ1-4	TGTGCCAGCAGCTTGCGAGGACAGGGGGGTAATGAAAAACTGTTTTTT	CASSLRGQGGNEKLFF
TRBD2	-	TRBV6-1	TRBJ2-1	TGTGCCAGCAGTGCGAGCGGGAGGGCCAATGAGCAGTTCTTC	CASSASGRANEQFF
TRBD1	few	TRBV6-4	TRBJ2-2	TGTGCCAGCAGTGAACAGGGGACCGGGGAGCTGTTTTTT	CASSEQGTGELFF
-	-	TRBV29-1	TRBJ2-5	TGCAGCGTTGAGGTCGGAGGGGAGACCCAGTACTTC	CSVEVGGETQYF
-	-	TRBV9	TRBJ2-3	TGTGCCAGCAGCGTAGCTGCCCAGGGCGGAGATACGCAGTATTTT	CASSVAAQGGDTQYF
-	-	TRBV28	TRBJ1-4	TGTGCCAGCAGTAAACAGGGAACTAATGAAAAACTGTTTTTT	CASSKQGTNEKLFF
TRBD2	-	TRBV11-2	TRBJ2-7	TGTGCCAGCAGCTTAGGATGGGACGGGACTAGCGGATTTTACGAGCAGTACTTC	CASSLGWDGTSGFYEQYF
TRBD2	-	TRBV10-1	TRBJ2-1	TGCGCCAGCAGTGAAAAAGCGGGAGGTTTCAATGAGCAGTTCTTC	CASSEKAGGFNEQFF
TRBD2	-	TRBV15	TRBJ2-3	TGTGCCACCAGCGCTAGCGGGAGTTATACGCAGTATTTT	CATSASGSYTQYF
TRBD1	few	TRBV10-3	TRBJ1-1	TGTGCCATCACTTCCCAGGGGGTGAGCGGCACTGAAGCTTTCTTT	CAITSQGVSGTEAFF
-	-	TRBV28	TRBJ1-1	TGTGCCAGCAGTTTCGTGAGGGACACTGAAGCTTTCTTT	CASSFVRDTEAFF
-	-	TRBV6-6	TRBJ2-3	TGTGCCAGCCGGAAAGGGGGGGCAGATACGCAGTATTTT	CASRKGGADTQYF
TRBD1	-	TRBV7-9	TRBJ2-7	TGTGCCAGCAGCCGAGACAGGGATAGCTCCTACGAGCAGTACTTC	CASSRDRDSSYEQYF
TRBD1	-	TRBV7-8	TRBJ2-1	TGTGCCAGCAGTCTACGTCGACAGGGGAACAATGAGCAGTTCTTC	CASSLRRQGNNEQFF